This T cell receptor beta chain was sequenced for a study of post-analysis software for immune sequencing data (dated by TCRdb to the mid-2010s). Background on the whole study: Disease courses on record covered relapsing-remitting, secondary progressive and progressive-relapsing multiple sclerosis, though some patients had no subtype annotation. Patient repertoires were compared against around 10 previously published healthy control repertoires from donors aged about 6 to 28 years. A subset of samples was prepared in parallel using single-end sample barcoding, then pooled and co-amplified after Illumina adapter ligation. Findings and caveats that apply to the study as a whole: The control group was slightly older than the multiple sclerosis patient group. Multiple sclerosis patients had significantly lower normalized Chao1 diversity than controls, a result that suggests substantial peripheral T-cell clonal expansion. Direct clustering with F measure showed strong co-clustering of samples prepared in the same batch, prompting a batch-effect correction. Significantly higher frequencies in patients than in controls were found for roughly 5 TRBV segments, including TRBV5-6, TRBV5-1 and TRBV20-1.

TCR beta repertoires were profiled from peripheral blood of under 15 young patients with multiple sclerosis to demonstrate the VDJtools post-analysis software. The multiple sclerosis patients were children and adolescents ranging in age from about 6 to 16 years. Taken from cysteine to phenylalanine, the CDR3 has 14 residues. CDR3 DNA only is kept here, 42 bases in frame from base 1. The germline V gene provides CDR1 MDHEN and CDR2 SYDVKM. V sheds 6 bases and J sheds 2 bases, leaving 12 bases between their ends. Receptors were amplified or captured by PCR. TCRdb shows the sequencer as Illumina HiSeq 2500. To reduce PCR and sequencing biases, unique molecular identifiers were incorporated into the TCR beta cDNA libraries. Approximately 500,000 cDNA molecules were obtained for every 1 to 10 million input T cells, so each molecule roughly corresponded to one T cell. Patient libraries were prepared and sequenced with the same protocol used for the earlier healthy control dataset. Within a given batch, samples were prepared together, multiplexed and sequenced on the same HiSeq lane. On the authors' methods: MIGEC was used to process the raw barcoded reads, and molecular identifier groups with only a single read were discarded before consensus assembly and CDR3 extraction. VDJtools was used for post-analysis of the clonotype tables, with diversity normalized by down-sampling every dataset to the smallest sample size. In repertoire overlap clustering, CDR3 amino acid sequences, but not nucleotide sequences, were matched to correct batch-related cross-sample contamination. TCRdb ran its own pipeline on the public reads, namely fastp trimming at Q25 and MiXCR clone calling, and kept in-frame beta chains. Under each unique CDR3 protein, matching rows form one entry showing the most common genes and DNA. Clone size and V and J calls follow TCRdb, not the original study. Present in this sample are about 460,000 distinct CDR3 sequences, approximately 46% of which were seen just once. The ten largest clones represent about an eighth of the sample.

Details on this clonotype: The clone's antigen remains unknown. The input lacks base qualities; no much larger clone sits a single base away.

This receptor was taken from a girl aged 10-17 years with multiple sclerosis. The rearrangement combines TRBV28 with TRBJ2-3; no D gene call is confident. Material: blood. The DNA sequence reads TGTGCCAGCAGGGCCCCCTATTCCACAGATACGCAGTATTTT. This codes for CASRAPYSTDTQYF.